This T cell receptor (beta chain) was sequenced in a study of blood T cell repertoires in COVID-19. Study details: Spain, Italy and the United States supplied samples that represented acute and convalescent COVID-19. Sources were T cells, B-cell-depleted T cells, or PBMCs; the material itself was cDNA or gDNA.

In the study's own analysis: Researchers report that nucleated cell counts were estimated from reference gene primer amplification. Sequencing used immunoSEQ multiplex PCR; TCRdb keeps in-frame clones, though not all of them. V and J calls and clone size are those listed in that table; D and trimming were worked out from the DNA. The table shows approximately 500,000 clones, with roughly nine tenths occurring only once. The germline gives CDR1 KGHDR, CDR2 SFDVKD. Trimming at V came to 3 bases and at J to 5 bases, leaving 12 bases not matched to a gene. This CDR3 is built from 17 residues. This sequence was found in a woman in her fifties or sixties with COVID-19, enrolled during active disease. The specimen was peripheral blood. The genes are TRBV24-1 and TRBJ2-1, with TRBD2 matching over 7 bases. The CDR3 region is CATSDPSGEGLHNEQFF. In DNA, the CDR3 is TGTGCCACCAGTGATCCCTCCGGGGAGGGACTCCACAATGAGCAGTTCTTC.